One T cell receptor (beta chain) is described in this entry. A much larger clone is a single base away; this may be a read error. Primers used in a second PCR of about 6 to 11 cycles were a sample-barcoded 5' primer and a J-beta primer mix. MiXCR, applied by TCRdb to the 5' RACE reads, yields one record per CDR3 protein. The sample lists about 1 million distinct CDR3 sequences; 40% to 45% were seen once. This record belongs to a study of blood T cells in healthy people across ages. As for the study in general: Template switching caught about one barcoded beta molecule for each two T cells.

CDR3 length: 16 residues. CDR1 and CDR2 (germline): ENHRY, SYGVKD. Sequences were obtained from blood. The TCR sequence derives from a woman aged 60 to 75 in good health. The chain combines TRBV10-3 with TRBJ2-3; 7 bases are shared with TRBD1. The CDR3 loop is CATSESLGGGGDTQYF. The CDR3 DNA reads TGTGCCACCAGTGAGTCTCTAGGGGGCGGAGGAGATACGCAGTATTTT.